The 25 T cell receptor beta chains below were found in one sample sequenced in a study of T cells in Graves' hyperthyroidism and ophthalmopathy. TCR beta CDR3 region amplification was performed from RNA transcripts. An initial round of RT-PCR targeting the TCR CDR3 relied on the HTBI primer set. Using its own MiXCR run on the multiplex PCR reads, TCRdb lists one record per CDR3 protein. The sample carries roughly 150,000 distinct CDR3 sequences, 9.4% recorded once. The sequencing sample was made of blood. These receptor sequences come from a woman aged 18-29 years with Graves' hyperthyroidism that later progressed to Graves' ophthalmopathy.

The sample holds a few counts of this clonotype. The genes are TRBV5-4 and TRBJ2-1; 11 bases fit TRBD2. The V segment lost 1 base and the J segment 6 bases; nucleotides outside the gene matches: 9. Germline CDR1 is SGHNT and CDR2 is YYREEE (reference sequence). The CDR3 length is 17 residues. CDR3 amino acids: CASSLTSLAGVGNEQFF. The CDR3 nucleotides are TGTGCCAGCAGCTTGACGTCACTAGCGGGAGTAGGCAATGAGCAGTTCTTC.

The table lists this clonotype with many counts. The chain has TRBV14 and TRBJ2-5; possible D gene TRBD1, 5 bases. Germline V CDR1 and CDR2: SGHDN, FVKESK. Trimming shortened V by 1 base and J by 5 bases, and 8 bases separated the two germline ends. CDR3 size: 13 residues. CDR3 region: CASSQGTLETQYF. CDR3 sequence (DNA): TGTGCCAGCAGCCAAGGGACATTGGAGACCCAGTACTTC.

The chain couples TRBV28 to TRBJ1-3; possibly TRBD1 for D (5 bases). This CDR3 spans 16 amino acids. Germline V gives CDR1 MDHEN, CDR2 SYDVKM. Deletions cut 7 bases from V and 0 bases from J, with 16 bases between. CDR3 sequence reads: CASINSGLISGNTIYF. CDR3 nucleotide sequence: TGTGCCAGCATCAATTCGGGGCTCATCTCTGGAAACACCATATATTTT.

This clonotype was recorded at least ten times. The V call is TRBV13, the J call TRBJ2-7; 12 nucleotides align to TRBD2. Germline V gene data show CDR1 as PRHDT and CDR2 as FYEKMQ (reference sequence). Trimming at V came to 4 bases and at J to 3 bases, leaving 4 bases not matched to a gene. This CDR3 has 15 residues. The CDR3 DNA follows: TGTGCCAGCAGCTCACCGGGACTAGCGGGCTACGAGCAGTACTTC. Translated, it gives CASSSPGLAGYEQYF. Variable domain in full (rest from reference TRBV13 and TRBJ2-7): AAGVIQSPRHLIKEKRETATLKCYPIPRHDTVYWYQQGPGQDPQFLISFYEKMQSDKGSIPDRFSAQQFSDYHSELNMSSLELGDSALYFCASSSPGLAGYEQYFGPGTRLTVT.

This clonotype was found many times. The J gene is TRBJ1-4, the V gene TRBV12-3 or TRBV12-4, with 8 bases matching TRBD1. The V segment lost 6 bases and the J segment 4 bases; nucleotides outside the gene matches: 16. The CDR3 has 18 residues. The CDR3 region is CASSYSGQVRPFNEKLFF. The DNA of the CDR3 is TGTGCCAGCAGCTACTCGGGACAGGTTAGGCCTTTTAATGAAAAACTGTTTTTT.

For the CDR3, the DNA is TGTGCCAGCAGCGTAGCGGTGGAAAGGACAGGGGACTTCTCTGGAAACACCATATATTTT. It encodes CASSVAVERTGDFSGNTIYF. The chain joins TRBV9 to TRBJ1-3, with 9 positions matching TRBD1. Germline CDR1 and CDR2: SGDLS and YYNGEE. CDR3 length: 20 amino acids. V dropped 0 bases and J dropped 0; count of bases not matched to a gene: 13.

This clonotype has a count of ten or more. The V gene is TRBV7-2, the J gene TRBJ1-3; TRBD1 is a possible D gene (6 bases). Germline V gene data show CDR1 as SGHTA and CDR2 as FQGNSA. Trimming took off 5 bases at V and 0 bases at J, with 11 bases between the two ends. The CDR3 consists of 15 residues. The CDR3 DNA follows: TGTGCCAGCAGCCAAGGACAGAGCTCTGGAAACACCATATATTTT. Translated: CASSQGQSSGNTIYF.

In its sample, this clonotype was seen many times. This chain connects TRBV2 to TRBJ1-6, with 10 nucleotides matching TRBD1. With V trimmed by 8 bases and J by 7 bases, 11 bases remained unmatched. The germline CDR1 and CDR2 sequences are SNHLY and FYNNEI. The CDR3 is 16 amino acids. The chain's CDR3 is CASGTGASVSNSPLHF. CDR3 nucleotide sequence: TGTGCCAGCGGGACAGGGGCCTCTGTGAGCAATTCACCCCTCCACTTT.

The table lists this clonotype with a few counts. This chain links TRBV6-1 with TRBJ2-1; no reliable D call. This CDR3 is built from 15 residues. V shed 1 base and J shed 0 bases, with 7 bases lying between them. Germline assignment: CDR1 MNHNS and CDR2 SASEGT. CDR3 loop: CASSEVGGSYNEQFF. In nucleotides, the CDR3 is TGTGCCAGCAGTGAAGTGGGTGGCTCCTACAATGAGCAGTTCTTC.

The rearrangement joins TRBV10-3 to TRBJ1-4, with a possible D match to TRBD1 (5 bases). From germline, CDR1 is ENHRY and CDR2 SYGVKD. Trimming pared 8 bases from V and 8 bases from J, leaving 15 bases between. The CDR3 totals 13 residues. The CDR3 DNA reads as TGTGCCATCGGGGCCAGGGTAGAGGAAAAACTGTTTTTT. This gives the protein CAIGARVEEKLFF.

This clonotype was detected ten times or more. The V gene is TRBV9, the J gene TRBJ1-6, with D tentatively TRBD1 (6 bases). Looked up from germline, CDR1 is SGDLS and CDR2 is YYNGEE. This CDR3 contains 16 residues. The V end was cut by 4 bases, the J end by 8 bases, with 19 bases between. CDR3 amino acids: CASSPEGQPADSPLHF. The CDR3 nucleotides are TGTGCCAGCAGCCCAGAAGGACAGCCGGCGGATTCACCCCTCCACTTT.

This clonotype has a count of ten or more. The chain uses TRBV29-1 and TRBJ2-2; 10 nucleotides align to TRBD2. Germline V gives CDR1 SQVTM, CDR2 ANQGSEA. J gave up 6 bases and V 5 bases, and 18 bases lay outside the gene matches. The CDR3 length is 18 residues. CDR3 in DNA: TGCAGCGTTCCACGGAGCCCCTCTAGCGGGAGAGGGTCCGGGGAGCTGTTTTTT. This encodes CSVPRSPSSGRGSGELFF.

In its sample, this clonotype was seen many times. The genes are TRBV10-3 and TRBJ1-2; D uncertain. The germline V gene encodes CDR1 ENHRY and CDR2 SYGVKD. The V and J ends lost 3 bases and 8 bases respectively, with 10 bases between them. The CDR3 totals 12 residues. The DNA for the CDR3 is TGTGCCATCAGTGACCCCAGAAACGGCTACACCTTC. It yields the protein CAISDPRNGYTF.

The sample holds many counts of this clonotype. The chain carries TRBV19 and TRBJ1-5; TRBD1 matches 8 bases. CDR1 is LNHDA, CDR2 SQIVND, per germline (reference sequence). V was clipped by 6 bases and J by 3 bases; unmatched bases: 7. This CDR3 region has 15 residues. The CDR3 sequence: CASSGAGGFNQPQHF. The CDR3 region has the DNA TGTGCCAGTAGCGGGGCAGGGGGCTTCAATCAGCCCCAGCATTTT.

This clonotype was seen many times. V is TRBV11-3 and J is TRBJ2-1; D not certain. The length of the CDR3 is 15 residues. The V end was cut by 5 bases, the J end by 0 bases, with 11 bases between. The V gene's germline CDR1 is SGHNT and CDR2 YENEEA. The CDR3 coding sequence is TGTGCCAGCAGCCTAAGTAGAAGCTCCTACAATGAGCAGTTCTTC. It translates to CASSLSRSSYNEQFF.

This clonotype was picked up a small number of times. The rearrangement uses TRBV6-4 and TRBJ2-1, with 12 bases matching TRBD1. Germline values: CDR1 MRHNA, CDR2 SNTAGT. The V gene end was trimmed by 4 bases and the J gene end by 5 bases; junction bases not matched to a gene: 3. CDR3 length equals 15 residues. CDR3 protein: CASSAGTGGHNEQFF. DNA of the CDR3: TGTGCCAGCAGTGCCGGGACAGGGGGCCACAATGAGCAGTTCTTC.

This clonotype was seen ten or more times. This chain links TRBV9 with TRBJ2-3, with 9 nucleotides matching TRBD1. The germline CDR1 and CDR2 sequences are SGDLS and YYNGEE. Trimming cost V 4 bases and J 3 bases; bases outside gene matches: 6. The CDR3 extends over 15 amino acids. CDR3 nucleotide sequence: TGTGCCAGCAGCCCTCGGACAGGGGTGACAGATACGCAGTATTTT. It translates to CASSPRTGVTDTQYF.

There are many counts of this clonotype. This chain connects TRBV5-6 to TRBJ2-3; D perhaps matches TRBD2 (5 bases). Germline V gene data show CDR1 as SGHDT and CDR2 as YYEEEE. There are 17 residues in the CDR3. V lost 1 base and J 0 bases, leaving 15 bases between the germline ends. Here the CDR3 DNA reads TGTGCCAGCAGCTTGTCACCGGGGAGACCTAGCACAGATACGCAGTATTTT. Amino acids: CASSLSPGRPSTDTQYF.

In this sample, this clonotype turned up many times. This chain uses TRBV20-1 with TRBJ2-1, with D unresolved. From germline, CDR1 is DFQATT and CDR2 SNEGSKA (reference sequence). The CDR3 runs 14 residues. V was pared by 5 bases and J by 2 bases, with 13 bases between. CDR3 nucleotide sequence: TGCAGTGCTGGCCCCGCCCTCCCCTACAATGAGCAGTTCTTC. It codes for CSAGPALPYNEQFF.

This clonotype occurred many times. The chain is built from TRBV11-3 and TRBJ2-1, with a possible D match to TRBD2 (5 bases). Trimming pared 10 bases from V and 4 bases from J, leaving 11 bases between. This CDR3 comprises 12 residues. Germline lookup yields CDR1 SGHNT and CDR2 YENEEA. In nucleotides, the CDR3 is TGTGCCAAAGCAGCGGTGTACAATGAGCAGTTCTTC. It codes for CAKAAVYNEQFF.

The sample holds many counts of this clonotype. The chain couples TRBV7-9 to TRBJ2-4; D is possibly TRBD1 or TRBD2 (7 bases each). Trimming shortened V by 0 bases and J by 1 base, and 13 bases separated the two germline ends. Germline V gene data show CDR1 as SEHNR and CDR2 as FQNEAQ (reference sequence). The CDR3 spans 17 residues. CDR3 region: CASSLAGRGRAKNIQYF. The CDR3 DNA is TGTGCCAGCAGCTTAGCGGGGAGGGGGCGTGCCAAAAACATTCAGTACTTC. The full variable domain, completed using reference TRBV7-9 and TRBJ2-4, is DTGVSQNPRHKITKRGQNVTFRCDPISEHNRLYWYRQTLGQGPEFLTYFQNEAQLEKSRLLSDRFSAERPKGSFSTLEIQRTEQGDSAMYLCASSLAGRGRAKNIQYFGAGTRLSVL.

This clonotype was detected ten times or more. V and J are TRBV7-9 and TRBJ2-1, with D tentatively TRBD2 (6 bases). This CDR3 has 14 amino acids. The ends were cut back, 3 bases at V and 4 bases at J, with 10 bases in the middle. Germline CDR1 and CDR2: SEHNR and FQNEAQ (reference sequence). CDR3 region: CASSFGGDYNEQFF. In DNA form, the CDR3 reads TGTGCCAGCAGCTTCGGCGGGGATTACAATGAGCAGTTCTTC.

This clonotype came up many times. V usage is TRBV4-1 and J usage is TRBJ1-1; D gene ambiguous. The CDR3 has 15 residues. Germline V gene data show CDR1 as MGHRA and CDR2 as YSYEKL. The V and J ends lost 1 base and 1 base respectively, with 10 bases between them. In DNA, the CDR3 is TGCGCCAGCAGCCAAGGTGGGTACAGGAACACTGAAGCTTTCTTT. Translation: CASSQGGYRNTEAFF.

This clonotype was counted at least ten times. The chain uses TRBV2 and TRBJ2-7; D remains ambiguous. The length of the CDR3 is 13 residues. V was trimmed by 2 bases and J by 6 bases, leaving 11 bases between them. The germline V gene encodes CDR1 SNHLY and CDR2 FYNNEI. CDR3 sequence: CASSERVGIEQYF. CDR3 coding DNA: TGTGCCAGCAGTGAACGTGTAGGAATCGAGCAGTACTTC. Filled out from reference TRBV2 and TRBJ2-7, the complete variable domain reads EPEVTQTPSHQVTQMGQEVILRCVPISNHLYFYWYRQILGQKVEFLVSFYNNEISEKSEIFDDQFSVERPDGSNFTLKIRSTKLEDSAMYFCASSERVGIEQYFGPGTRLTVT.

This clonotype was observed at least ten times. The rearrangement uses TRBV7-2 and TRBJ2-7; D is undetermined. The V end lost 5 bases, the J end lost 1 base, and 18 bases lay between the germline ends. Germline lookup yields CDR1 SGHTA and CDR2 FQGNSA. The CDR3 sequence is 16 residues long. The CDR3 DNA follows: TGTGCCAGCAGCCCCCGGACGGGTTTTAGATCCTACGAGCAGTACTTC. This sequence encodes CASSPRTGFRSYEQYF. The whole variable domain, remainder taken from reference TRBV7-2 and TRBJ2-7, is GAGVSQSPSNKVTEKGKDVELRCDPISGHTALYWYRQSLGQGLEFLIYFQGNSAPDKSGLPSDRFSAERTGGSVSTLTIQRTQQEDSAVYLCASSPRTGFRSYEQYFGPGTRLTVT.